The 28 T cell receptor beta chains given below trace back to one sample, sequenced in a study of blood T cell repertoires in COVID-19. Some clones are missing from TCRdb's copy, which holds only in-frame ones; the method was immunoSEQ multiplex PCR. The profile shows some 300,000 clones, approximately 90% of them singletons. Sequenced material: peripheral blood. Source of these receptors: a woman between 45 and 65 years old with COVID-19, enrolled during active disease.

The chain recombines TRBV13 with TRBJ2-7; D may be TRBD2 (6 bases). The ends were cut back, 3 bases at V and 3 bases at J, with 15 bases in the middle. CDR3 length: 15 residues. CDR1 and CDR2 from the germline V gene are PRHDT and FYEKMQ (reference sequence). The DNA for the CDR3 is TGTGCCAGCAGCTTTGGCGGGACGGGCCTCTACGAGCAGTACTTC. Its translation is CASSFGGTGLYEQYF.

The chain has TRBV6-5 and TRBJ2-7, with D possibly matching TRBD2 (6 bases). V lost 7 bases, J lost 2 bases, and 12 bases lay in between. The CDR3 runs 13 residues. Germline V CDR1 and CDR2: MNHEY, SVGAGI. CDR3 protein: CASTWDLTYEQYF. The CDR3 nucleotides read TGTGCCAGCACCTGGGACTTAACCTACGAGCAGTACTTC.

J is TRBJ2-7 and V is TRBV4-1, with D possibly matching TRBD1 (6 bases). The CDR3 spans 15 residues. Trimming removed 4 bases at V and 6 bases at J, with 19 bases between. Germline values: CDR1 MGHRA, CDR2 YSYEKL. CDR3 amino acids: CASSPTGTVEGEQYF. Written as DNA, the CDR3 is TGCGCCAGCAGCCCTACAGGGACCGTCGAGGGCGAGCAGTACTTC.

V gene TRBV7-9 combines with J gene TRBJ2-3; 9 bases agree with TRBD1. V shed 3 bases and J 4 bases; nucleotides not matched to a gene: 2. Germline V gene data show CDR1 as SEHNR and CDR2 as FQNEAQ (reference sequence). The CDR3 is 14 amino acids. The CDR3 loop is CASSFDRGADTQYF. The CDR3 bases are TGTGCCAGCAGCTTTGACAGGGGGGCAGATACGCAGTATTTT. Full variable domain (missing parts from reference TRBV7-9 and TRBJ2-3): DTGVSQNPRHKITKRGQNVTFRCDPISEHNRLYWYRQTLGQGPEFLTYFQNEAQLEKSRLLSDRFSAERPKGSFSTLEIQRTEQGDSAMYLCASSFDRGADTQYFGPGTRLTVL.

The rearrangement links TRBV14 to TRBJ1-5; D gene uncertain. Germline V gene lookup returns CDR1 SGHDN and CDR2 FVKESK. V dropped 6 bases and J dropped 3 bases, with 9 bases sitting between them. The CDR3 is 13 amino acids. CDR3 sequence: CASSRGANQPQHF. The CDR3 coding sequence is TGTGCCAGCAGTAGAGGAGCCAATCAGCCCCAGCATTTT.

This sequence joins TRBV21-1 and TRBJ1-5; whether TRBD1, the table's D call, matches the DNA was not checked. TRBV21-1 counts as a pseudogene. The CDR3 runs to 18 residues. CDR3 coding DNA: TGTGCCAGCAGCGGACCGTCCCGGACAGGGGGGAGCAATCAGCCCCAGCATTTT. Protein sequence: CASSGPSRTGGSNQPQHF.

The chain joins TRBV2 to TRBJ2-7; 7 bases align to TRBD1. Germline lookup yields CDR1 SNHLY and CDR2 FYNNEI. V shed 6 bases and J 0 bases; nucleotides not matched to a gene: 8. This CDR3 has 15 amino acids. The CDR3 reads CASRLPGQSSYEQYF. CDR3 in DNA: TGTGCCAGCAGATTACCGGGACAGAGCTCCTACGAGCAGTACTTC.

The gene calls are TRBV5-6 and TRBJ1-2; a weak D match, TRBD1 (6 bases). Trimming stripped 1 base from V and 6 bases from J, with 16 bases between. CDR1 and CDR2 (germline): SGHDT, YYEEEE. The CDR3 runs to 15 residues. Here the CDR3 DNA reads TGTGCCAGCAGCTTGAACACCCGACAGGAACATGGCTACACCTTC. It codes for CASSLNTRQEHGYTF.

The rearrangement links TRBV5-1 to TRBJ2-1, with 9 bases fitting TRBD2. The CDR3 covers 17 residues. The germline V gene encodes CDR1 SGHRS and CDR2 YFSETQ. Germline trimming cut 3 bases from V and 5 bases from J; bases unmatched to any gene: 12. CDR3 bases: TGCGCCAGCAGCTCTTGGAAGGGCGGGAGGGTTGACAATGAGCAGTTCTTC. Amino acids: CASSSWKGGRVDNEQFF.

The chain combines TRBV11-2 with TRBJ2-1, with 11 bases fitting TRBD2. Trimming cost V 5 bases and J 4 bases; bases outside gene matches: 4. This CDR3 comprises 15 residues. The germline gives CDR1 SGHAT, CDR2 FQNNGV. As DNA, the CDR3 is TGTGCCAGCAGCCCCTGGACTAGCGGGTACAATGAGCAGTTCTTC. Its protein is CASSPWTSGYNEQFF.

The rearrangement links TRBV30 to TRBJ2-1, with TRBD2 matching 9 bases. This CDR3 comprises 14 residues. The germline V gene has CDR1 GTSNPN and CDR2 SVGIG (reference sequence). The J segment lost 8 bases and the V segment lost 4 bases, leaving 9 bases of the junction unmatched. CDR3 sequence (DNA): TGTGCCTGGAAGGCTGCGGGAGGGTCGGATGAGCAGTTCTTC. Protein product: CAWKAAGGSDEQFF.

CDR3 bases: TGCGCCAGCAGCCAAGATTTCGCGGGAGGCCCCACAGATACGCAGTATTTT. As protein: CASSQDFAGGPTDTQYF. V usage is TRBV4-1 and J usage is TRBJ2-3; 8 bases map to TRBD2. V was pared by 0 bases and J by 2 bases, with 7 bases of the junction left unmatched. This CDR3 has 17 amino acids. Germline CDR1 MGHRA, CDR2 YSYEKL.

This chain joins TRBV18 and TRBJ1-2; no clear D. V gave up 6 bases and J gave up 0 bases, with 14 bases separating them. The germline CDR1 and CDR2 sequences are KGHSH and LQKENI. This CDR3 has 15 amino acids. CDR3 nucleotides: TGTGCCAGCTCGCCAATGCAGGCCCCTAACTATGGCTACACCTTC. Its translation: CASSPMQAPNYGYTF.

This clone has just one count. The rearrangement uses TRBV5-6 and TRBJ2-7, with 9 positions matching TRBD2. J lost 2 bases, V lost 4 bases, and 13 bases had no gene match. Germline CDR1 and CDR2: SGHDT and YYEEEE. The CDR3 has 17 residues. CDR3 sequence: CASSLRNLAGVTYEQYF. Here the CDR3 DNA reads TGTGCCAGCAGCCTCCGGAATTTAGCGGGAGTGACCTACGAGCAGTACTTC.

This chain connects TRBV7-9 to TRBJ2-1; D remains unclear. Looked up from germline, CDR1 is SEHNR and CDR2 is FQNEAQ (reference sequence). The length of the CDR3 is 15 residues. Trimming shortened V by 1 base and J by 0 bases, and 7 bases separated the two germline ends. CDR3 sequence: CASSLGASSYNEQFF. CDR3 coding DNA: TGTGCCAGCAGCTTAGGGGCAAGCTCCTACAATGAGCAGTTCTTC.

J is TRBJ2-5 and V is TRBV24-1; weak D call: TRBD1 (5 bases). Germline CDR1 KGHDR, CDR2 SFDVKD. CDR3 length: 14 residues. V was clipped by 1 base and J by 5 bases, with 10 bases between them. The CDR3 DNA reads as TGTGCCACCAGTGATTTTGGTAAGGGGGAGACCCAGTACTTC. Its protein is CATSDFGKGETQYF.

The CDR3, as DNA: TGCGCCAGCAGCCAACTCCTAGATCCCCGGGGGGAGCAGTTCTTC. It is translated as CASSQLLDPRGEQFF. The chain joins TRBV5-1 to TRBJ2-1; tentatively, D is TRBD2 (6 bases). Germline V lookup: CDR1 SGHRS, CDR2 YFSETQ. Deletions cut 4 bases from V and 10 bases from J, with 21 bases between. There are 15 residues in the CDR3.

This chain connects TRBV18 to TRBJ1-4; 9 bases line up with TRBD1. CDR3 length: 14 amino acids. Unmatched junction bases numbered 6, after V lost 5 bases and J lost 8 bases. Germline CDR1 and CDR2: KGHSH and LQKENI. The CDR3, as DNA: TGTGCCAGCTCAACCGGGACAGGGTCAGAAAAACTGTTTTTT. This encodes CASSTGTGSEKLFF.

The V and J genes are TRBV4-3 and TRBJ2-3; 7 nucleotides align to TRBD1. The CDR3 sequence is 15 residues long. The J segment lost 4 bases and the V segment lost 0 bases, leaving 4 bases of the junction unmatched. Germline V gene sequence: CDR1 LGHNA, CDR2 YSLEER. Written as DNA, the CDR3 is TGCGCCAGCAGCCAAGAATACAGGGGTGCAGATACGCAGTATTTT. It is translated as CASSQEYRGADTQYF.

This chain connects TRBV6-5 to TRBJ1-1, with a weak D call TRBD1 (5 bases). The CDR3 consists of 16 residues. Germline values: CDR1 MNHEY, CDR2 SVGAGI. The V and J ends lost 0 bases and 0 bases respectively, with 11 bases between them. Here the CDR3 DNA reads TGTGCCAGCAGTTACTCTAGGGGCAAACTGAACACTGAAGCTTTCTTT. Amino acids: CASSYSRGKLNTEAFF.

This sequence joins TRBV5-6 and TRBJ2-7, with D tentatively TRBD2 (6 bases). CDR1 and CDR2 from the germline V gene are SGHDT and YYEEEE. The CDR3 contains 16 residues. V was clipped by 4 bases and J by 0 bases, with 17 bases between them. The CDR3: CASSRGDFRYSYEQYF. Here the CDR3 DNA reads TGTGCCAGCAGCCGAGGGGACTTTAGATACTCCTACGAGCAGTACTTC.

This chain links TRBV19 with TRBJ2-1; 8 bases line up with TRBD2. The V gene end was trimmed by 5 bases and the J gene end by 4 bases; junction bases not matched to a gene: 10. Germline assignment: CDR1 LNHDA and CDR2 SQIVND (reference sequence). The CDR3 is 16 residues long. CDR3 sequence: CASSSNSGTSYNEQFF. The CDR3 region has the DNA TGTGCCAGTAGTTCAAATTCCGGGACTAGTTACAATGAGCAGTTCTTC.

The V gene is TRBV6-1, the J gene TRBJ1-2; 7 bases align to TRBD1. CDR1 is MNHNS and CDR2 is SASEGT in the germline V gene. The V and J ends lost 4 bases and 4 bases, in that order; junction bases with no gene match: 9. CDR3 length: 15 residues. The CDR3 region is CASSGATGSLYGYTF. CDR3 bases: TGTGCCAGCAGTGGAGCGACAGGGAGTCTCTATGGCTACACCTTC.

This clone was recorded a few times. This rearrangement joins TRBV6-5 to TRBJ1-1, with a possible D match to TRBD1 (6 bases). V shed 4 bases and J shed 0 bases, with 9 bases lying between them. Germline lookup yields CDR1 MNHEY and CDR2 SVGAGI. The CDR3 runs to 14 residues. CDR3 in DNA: TGTGCCAGCAGTTGGGGACATCTGAACACTGAAGCTTTCTTT. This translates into CASSWGHLNTEAFF.

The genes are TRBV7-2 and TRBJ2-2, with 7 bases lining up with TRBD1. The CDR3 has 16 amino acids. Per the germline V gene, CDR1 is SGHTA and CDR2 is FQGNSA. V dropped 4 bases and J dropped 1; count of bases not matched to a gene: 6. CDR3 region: CASSYDRVQNTGELFF. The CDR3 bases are TGTGCCAGCAGCTACGACAGGGTCCAGAACACCGGGGAGCTGTTTTTT.

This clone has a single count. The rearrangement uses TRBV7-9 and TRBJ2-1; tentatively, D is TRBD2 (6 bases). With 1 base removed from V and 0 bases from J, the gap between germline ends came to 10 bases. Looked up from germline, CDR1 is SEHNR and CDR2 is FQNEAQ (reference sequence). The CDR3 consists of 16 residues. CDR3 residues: CASSLGAGSSYNEQFF. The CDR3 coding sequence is TGTGCCAGCAGCTTAGGCGCCGGGAGCTCCTACAATGAGCAGTTCTTC. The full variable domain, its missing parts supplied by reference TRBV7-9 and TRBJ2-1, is DTGVSQNPRHKITKRGQNVTFRCDPISEHNRLYWYRQTLGQGPEFLTYFQNEAQLEKSRLLSDRFSAERPKGSFSTLEIQRTEQGDSAMYLCASSLGAGSSYNEQFFGPGTRLTVL.

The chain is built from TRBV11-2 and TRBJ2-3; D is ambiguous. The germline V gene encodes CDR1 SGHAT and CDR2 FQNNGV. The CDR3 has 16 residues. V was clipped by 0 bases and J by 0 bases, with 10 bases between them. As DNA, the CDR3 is TGTGCCAGCAGCTTAGATTTCAGGTTGAGCACAGATACGCAGTATTTT. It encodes CASSLDFRLSTDTQYF. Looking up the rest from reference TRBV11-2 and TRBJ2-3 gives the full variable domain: EAGVAQSPRYKIIEKRQSVAFWCNPISGHATLYWYQQILGQGPKLLIQFQNNGVVDDSQLPKDRFSAERLKGVDSTLKIQPAKLEDSAVYLCASSLDFRLSTDTQYFGPGTRLTVL.

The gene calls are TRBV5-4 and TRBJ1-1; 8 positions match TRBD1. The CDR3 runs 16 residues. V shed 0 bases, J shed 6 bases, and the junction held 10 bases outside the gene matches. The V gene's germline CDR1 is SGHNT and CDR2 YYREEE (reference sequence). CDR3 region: CASSLAQGAPGAEAFF. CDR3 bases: TGTGCCAGCAGCTTGGCCCAGGGGGCGCCGGGGGCTGAAGCTTTCTTT.